This TCR beta chain was sequenced for a study of T cells in Graves' hyperthyroidism and ophthalmopathy. Diagnoses were made from clinical symptoms, serum measures (thyroxine and TRAb), thyroid ultrasound and orbital computed tomography. Whole-study findings and limits: Appearing also in blood were most of the thyroid clonotypes expanded above 0.001.

Amplification of TCR beta CDR3 regions used RNA as the template. With the HTBI primer set, the TCR CDR3 went through a first round of RT-PCR. MiXCR was run by TCRdb on the multiplex PCR reads, yielding one entry per CDR3 protein. The table has 730,000 or so distinct CDR3 sequences, roughly 20% seen once. Germline CDR1 MNHEY, CDR2 SMNVEV (reference sequence). The CDR3 extends over 15 amino acids. The germline V and J ends were trimmed by 5 bases and 0 bases, with 12 bases remaining between them. In its sample, this clonotype was seen many times. Its antigen is undetermined. The sequence was obtained from a woman between 45 and 65 years old with Graves' hyperthyroidism that later progressed to Graves' ophthalmopathy. This rearrangement joins TRBV27 to TRBJ2-3, with D possibly matching TRBD1 (5 bases). Sequenced: blood. Here the CDR3 reads CASSQGITSTDTQYF. CDR3 in DNA: TGTGCCAGCAGTCAGGGTATCACGAGCACAGATACGCAGTATTTT.